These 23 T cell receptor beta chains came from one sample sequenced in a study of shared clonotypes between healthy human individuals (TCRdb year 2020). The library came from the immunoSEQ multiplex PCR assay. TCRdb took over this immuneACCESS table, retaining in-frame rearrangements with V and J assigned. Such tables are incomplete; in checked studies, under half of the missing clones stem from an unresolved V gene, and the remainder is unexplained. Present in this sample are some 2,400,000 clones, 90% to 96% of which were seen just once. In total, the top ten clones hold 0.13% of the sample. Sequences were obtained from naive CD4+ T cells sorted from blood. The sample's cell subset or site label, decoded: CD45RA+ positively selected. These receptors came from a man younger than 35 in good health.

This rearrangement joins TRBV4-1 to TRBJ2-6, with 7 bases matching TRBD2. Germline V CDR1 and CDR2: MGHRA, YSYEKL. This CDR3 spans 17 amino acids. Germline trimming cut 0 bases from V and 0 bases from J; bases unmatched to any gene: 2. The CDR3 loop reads CASSQDGGISGANVLTF. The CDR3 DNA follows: TGCGCCAGCAGCCAAGACGGGGGGATCTCTGGGGCCAACGTCCTGACTTTC.

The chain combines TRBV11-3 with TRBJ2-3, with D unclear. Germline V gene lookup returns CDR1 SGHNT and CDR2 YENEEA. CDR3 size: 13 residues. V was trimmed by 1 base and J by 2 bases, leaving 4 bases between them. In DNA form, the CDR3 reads TGTGCCAGCAGCTTAGTAGCCACAGATACGCAGTATTTT. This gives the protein CASSLVATDTQYF.

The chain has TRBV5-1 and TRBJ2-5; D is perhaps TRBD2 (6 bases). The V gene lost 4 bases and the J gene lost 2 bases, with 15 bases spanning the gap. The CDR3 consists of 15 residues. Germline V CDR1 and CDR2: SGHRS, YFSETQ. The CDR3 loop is CASSGGSATQETQYF. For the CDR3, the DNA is TGCGCCAGCAGCGGAGGGTCCGCGACACAAGAGACCCAGTACTTC. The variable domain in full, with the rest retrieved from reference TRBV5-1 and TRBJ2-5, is KAGVTQTPRYLIKTRGQQVTLSCSPISGHRSVSWYQQTPGQGLQFLFEYFSETQRNKGNFPGRFSGRQFSNSRSEMNVSTLELGDSALYLCASSGGSATQETQYFGPGTRLLVL.

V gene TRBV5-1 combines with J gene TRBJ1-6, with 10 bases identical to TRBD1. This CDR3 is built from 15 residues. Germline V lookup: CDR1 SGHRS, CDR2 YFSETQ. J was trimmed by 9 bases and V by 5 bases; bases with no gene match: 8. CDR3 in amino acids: CASRQGQGLSSPLHF. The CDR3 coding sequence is TGCGCCAGCAGACAGGGACAGGGGTTGAGTTCACCCCTCCACTTT.

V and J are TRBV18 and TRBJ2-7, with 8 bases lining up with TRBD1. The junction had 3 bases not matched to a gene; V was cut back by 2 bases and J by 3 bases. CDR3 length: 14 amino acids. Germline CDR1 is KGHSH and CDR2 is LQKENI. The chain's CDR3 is CASSPSDRGYEQYF. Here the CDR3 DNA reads TGTGCCAGCTCACCAAGCGACAGGGGCTACGAGCAGTACTTC.

CDR3 in DNA: TGTGCCATCAGAAAAGGACAGTCGAACACTGAAGCTTTCTTT. This sequence encodes CAIRKGQSNTEAFF. The chain couples TRBV10-3 to TRBJ1-1, with D maybe TRBD1 (6 bases). Germline V lookup: CDR1 ENHRY, CDR2 SYGVKD. CDR3 length equals 14 residues. Trimming shortened V by 6 bases and J by 1 base, and 12 bases separated the two germline ends.

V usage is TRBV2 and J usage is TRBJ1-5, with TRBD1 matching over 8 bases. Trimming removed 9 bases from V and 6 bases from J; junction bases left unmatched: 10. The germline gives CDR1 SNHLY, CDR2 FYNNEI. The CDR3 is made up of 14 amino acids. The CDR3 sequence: CASLGQGASQPQHF. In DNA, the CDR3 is TGTGCCAGTCTCGGGCAGGGGGCTAGTCAGCCCCAGCATTTT.

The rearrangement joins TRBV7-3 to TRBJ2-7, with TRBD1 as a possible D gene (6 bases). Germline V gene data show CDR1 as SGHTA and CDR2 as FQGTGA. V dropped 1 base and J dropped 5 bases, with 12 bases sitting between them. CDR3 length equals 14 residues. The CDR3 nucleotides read TGTGCCAGCAGCTTAAAGGGGGTGATCCACGAGCAGTACTTC. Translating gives CASSLKGVIHEQYF.

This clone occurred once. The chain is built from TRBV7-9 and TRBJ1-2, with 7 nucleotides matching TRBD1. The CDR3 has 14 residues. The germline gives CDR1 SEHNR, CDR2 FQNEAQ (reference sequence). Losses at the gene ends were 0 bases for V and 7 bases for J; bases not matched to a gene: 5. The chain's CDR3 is CASSLAEGAPGYTF. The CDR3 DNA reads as TGTGCCAGCAGCTTAGCGGAGGGGGCGCCTGGCTACACCTTC.

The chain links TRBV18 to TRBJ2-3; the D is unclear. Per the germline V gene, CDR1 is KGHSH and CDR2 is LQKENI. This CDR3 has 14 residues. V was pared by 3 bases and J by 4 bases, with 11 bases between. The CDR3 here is CASSPWGKSDTQYF. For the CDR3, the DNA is TGTGCCAGCTCACCCTGGGGAAAATCAGATACGCAGTATTTT. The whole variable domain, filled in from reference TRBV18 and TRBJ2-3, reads NAGVMQNPRHLVRRRGQEARLRCSPMKGHSHVYWYRQLPEEGLKFMVYLQKENIIDESGMPKERFSAEFPKEGPSILRIQQVVRGDSAAYFCASSPWGKSDTQYFGPGTRLTVL.

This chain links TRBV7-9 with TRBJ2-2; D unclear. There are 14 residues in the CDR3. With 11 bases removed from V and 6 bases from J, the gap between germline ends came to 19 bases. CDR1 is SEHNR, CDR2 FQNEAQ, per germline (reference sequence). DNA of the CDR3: TGTGCCCCCGTCGGCAGCATGGGCCCCGGGGAGCTGTTTTTT. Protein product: CAPVGSMGPGELFF.

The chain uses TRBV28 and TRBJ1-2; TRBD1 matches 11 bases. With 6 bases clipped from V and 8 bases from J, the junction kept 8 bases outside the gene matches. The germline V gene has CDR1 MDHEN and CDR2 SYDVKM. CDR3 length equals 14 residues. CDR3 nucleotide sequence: TGTGCCAGCAGCCGAGAGGGACAGGGGGACGGCTACACCTTC. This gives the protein CASSREGQGDGYTF.

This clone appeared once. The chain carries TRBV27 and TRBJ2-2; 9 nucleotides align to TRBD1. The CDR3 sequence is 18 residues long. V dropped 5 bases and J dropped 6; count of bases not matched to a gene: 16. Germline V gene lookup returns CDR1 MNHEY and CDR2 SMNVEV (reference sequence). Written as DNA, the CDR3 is TGTGCCAGCAGTCTAAGGAGCCCCGGGACAGGGTTATCCGGGGAGCTGTTTTTT. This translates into CASSLRSPGTGLSGELFF.

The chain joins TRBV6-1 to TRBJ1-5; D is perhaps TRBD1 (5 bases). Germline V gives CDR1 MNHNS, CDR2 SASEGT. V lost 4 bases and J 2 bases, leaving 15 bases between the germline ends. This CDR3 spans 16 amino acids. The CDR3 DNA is TGTGCCAGCAGTGGAGACAGTCAAGCGGGCAATCAGCCCCAGCATTTT. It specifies CASSGDSQAGNQPQHF.

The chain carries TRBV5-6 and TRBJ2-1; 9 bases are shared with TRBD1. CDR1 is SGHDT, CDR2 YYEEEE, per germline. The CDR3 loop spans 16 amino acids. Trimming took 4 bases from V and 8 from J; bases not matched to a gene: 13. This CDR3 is CASSPHRRTGVYEQFF. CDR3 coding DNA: TGTGCCAGCAGCCCCCACCGCAGGACAGGGGTATATGAGCAGTTCTTC.

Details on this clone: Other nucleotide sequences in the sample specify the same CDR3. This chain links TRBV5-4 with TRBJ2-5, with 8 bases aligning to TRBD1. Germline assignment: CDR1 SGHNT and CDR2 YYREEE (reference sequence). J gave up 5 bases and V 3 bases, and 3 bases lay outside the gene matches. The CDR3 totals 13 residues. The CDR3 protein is CASSSRTGETQYF. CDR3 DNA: TGTGCCAGCAGCTCCCGGACAGGGGAGACCCAGTACTTC.

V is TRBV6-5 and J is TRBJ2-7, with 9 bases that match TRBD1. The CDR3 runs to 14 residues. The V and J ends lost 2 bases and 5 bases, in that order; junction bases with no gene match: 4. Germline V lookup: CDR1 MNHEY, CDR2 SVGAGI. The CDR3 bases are TGTGCCAGCAGTTACACAGGGGGCACGGACGAGCAGTACTTC. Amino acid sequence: CASSYTGGTDEQYF.

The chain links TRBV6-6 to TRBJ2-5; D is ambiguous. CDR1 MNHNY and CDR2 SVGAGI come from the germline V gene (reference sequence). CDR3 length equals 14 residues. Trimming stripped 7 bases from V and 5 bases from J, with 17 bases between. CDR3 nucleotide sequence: TGTGCCAGCACCCTCCGGGTTGGGTTGGAGACCCAGTACTTC. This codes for CASTLRVGLETQYF.

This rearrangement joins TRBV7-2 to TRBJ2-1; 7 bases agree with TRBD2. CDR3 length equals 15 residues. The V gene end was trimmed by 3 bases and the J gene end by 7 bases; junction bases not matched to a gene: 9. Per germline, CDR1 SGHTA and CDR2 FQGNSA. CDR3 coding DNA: TGTGCCAGCAGCTTTAGAGGGGAGGGAGGAAATGAGCAGTTCTTC. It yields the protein CASSFRGEGGNEQFF.

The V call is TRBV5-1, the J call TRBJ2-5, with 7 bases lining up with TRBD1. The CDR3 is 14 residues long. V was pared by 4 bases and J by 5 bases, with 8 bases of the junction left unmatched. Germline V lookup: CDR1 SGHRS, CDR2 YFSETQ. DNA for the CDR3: TGCGCCAGCAGCCTTGAGCGACAGGGCGAGACCCAGTACTTC. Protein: CASSLERQGETQYF.

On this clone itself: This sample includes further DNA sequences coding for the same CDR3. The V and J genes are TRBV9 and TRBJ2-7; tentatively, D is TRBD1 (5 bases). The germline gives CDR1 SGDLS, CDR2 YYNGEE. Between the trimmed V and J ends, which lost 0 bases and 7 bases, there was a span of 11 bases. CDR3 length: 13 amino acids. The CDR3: CASSVGQGGEQYF. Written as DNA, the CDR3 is TGTGCCAGCAGCGTAGGTCAGGGTGGAGAGCAGTACTTC.

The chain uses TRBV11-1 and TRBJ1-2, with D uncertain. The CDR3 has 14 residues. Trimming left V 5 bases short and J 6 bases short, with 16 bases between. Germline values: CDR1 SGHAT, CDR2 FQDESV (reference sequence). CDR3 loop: CASSPSGGRDGYTF. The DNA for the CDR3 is TGTGCCAGCAGCCCCTCAGGCGGGCGAGATGGCTACACCTTC.

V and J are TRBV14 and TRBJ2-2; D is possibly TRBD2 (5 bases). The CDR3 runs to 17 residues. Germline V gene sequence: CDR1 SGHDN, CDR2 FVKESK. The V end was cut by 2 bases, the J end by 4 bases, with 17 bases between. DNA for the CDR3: TGTGCCAGCAGCCAACTAGCCAATAGCTTGAGCACCGGGGAGCTGTTTTTT. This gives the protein CASSQLANSLSTGELFF. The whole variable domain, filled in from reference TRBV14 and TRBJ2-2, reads EAGVTQFPSHSVIEKGQTVTLRCDPISGHDNLYWYRRVMGKEIKFLLHFVKESKQDESGMPNNRFLAERTGGTYSTLKVQPAELEDSGVYFCASSQLANSLSTGELFFGEGSRLTVL.